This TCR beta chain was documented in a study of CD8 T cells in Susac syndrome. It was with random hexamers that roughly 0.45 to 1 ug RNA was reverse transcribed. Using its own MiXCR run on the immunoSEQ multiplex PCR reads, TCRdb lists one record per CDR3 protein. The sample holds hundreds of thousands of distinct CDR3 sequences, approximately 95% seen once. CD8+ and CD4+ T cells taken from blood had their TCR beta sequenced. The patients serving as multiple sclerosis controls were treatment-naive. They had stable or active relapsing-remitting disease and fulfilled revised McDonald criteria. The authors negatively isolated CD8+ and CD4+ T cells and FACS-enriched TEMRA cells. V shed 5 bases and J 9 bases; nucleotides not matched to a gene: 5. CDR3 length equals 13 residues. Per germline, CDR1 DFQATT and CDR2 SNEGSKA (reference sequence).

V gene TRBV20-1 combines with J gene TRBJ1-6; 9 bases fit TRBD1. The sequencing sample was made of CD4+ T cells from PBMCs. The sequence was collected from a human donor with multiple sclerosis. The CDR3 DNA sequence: TGCAGTGCTCTCCGGGACAGGGTTTCACCCCTCCACTTT. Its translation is CSALRDRVSPLHF.